The clone carrying this TCR beta chain was detected once. What it binds is unknown. The sample comes from a study of T cells after yellow fever vaccination. For the study at large: SMART-Seq v4 Ultra Low Input served to prepare low-cell-number fractions.

Template switching with 5'RACE generated the TCR cDNA and added a universal primer site and UMIs. A single record per CDR3 protein comes from TCRdb applying MiXCR to the 5' RACE reads. The profile covers 250,000 to 300,000 distinct CDR3 sequences, with approximately 12% appearing a single time and around 0.55% taken by the ten largest. The study's findings and limits: The bulk population could contribute abundant contaminating clonotypes to FACS-sorted repertoires.

The sequence was collected from a man between 25 and 39 years old who received the YFV17D yellow fever vaccine. Sequenced here: CD4+ T cells sorted from PBMCs, sampled 45 days after the yellow fever booster vaccination.

The CDR3 sequence: CASSSAFSGITGELFF. The CDR3 DNA reads as TGTGCCAGCAGTTCGGCTTTTTCTGGGATAACCGGGGAGCTGTTTTTT. The chain recombines TRBV6-5 with TRBJ2-2; D is undetermined. This CDR3 comprises 16 residues. V lost 4 bases and J 5 bases, leaving 17 bases between the germline ends. The V gene's germline CDR1 is MNHEY and CDR2 SVGAGI.